These 15 T cell receptor beta chains were all obtained from the same sample, sequenced in a study of T cells in women clearing cervical HPV infection. Sequenced by immunoSEQ multiplex PCR; TCRdb stores in-frame clones only, minus some. The sample shows around 31,000 clones, and roughly 4.2% sits with its ten largest clones. The sample comprised blood buffy coat. The source is a woman aged 18-70 years with a cervical HPV16 infection that either progressed to CIN3+ or cleared (not recorded which).

Comment on this clone: At one end, the junction sequence differs from germline, possibly due to a read error. The read gets to within 3 residues of the CDR3 end, and the germline J gene fills in the rest. This rearrangement joins TRBV4-2 to TRBJ2-3; 10 bases are a match to TRBD1. CDR3 length: 15 amino acids. Germline V CDR1 and CDR2: LGHNA, YNFKEQ. CDR3 in amino acids: CASSQGTGVSDTQYF. The sequenced CDR3 bases are TGCGCCAGCAGCCAAGGGACAGGGGTTTCAGATACG.

Note on this clone: The missing CDR3 end, 3 residues past where the read stops, is filled in from the germline J gene. The same CDR3 also results from other DNA sequences found in this sample. J is TRBJ1-3 and V is TRBV14; 10 positions match TRBD1. V lost 5 bases to trimming and J lost 0 bases; unmatched junction nucleotides: 4. The CDR3 has 16 residues. Germline V gene sequence: CDR1 SGHDN, CDR2 FVKESK. The CDR3 reads CASSNRTGGSGNTIYF. The part of the CDR3 DNA that was read is TGTGCCAGCAGCAACAGGACAGGGGGCTCTGGAAACACC.

Partial CDR3 DNA: TGTGCCAGCTCACCATGGCTAGCGGGGGTCAATGAG. It encodes CASSPWLAGVNE. The full CDR3 sequence reads CASSPWLAGVNEQFF. The rearrangement uses TRBV18 and TRBJ2-1; 10 bases align to TRBD2. Read data end 3 residues before the CDR3 end; the end is taken from the germline J gene. V shed 2 bases and J 6 bases; nucleotides not matched to a gene: 4. This CDR3 comprises 15 residues. CDR1 KGHSH and CDR2 LQKENI come from the germline V gene.

A note on this clone: The read falls 3 residues short of the CDR3 end, and the missing part is taken from the germline J gene. The J gene is TRBJ1-5, the V gene TRBV28, with D perhaps TRBD1 (5 bases). Trimming cost V 6 bases and J 6 bases, with 18 bases left between them. The CDR3 loop spans 15 amino acids. Per the germline V gene, CDR1 is MDHEN and CDR2 is SYDVKM. The CDR3 bases that were read are TGTGCCAGCAGAGCCCCAGCAGGGATAAGTCAGCCC. This sequence encodes CASRAPAGISQP. The CDR3 as a whole reads CASRAPAGISQPQHF.

On this clone: The read terminates 3 residues ahead of where the CDR3 ends, so the germline J gene completes it. The chain couples TRBV14 to TRBJ1-6; 8 bases are shared with TRBD1. The V gene's germline CDR1 is SGHDN and CDR2 FVKESK. The CDR3 sequence is 15 residues long. V shed 5 bases and J 6 bases; nucleotides not matched to a gene: 6. The sequenced CDR3 bases are TGTGCCAGCAGCGTTCGCGACAGGGGTAATTCACCC. Translating it yields CASSVRDRGNSP. The full CDR3 protein is CASSVRDRGNSPLHF.

A word on this clone: The sequence runs out 3 residues before the end of the CDR3; the remainder is reconstructed from the germline J gene. The chain carries TRBV6-4 and TRBJ2-2, with TRBD1 matching over 8 bases. CDR1 MRHNA and CDR2 SNTAGT come from the germline V gene. CDR3 length: 15 amino acids. V gave up 2 bases and J gave up 1 base; unmatched junction bases: 0. The chain's CDR3 is CASSDGTGNTGELFF. The sequenced part of the CDR3 DNA is TGTGCCAGCAGTGACGGGACAGGGAACACCGGGGAG.

As for this clone: The CDR3 end falls 3 residues outside the read, so it is completed with the germline J gene. The genes are TRBV2 and TRBJ2-7, with 8 bases identical to TRBD1. This CDR3 contains 14 residues. Losses at the gene ends were 4 bases for V and 6 bases for J; bases not matched to a gene: 8. CDR1 and CDR2 from the germline V gene are SNHLY and FYNNEI. The chain's CDR3 is CASSGQGNLSEQYF. The CDR3 DNA, read in part, is TGTGCCAGCAGTGGACAGGGGAATCTTAGCGAG.

With regard to this clone: The CDR3 is cut off 3 residues early in the read; its end comes from the germline J gene. V and J are TRBV30 and TRBJ2-1, with D tentatively TRBD2 (5 bases). This CDR3 is built from 13 residues. V was clipped by 3 bases and J by 9 bases, with 15 bases between them. Looked up from germline, CDR1 is GTSNPN and CDR2 is SVGIG (reference sequence). The CDR3 protein is CAWSRGGPPEQFF. Incomplete CDR3 DNA: TGTGCCTGGAGCCGAGGCGGGCCCCCTGAG.

Incomplete CDR3 DNA: TGCAGTGCTAGAACCGGGACTAGCGACTACGAG. As protein: CSARTGTSDYE. The entire CDR3 sequence reads CSARTGTSDYEQYF. The J gene is TRBJ2-7, the V gene TRBV20-1; 10 positions match TRBD2. From the germline J gene comes the end of the CDR3, since the read stops 3 residues before it. The CDR3 is 14 amino acids. J gave up 3 bases and V 2 bases, and 4 bases lay outside the gene matches. Per the germline V gene, CDR1 is DFQATT and CDR2 is SNEGSKA (reference sequence).

A word on this clone: Sequencing ends 3 residues short of the CDR3 end; the germline J gene provides the rest. The V gene is TRBV14, the J gene TRBJ2-1, with TRBD2 matching 14 bases. Germline trimming cut 3 bases from V and 8 bases from J; bases unmatched to any gene: 6. The germline gives CDR1 SGHDN, CDR2 FVKESK. The CDR3 is 16 amino acids. The DNA read from the CDR3 is TGTGCCAGCAGCCAGCGGACTAGCGGGAGGCCCTATGAG. It translates to CASSQRTSGRPYE. From start to end, the CDR3 is CASSQRTSGRPYEQFF.

In regard to this clone: The CDR3 end falls 3 residues outside the read, so it is completed with the germline J gene. This chain connects TRBV29-1 to TRBJ1-1; a weak D match, TRBD1 (6 bases). The CDR3 extends over 13 amino acids. Germline V gives CDR1 SQVTM, CDR2 ANQGSEA. The V and J ends lost 6 bases and 3 bases respectively, with 14 bases between them. The sequenced part of the CDR3 DNA is TGCAGCGTCCGACGACAGGCCGACACTGAA. Translated: CSVRRQADTE. The whole CDR3 protein is CSVRRQADTEAFF.

CDR3 loop: CASSTSSGANVLTF. CDR3 bases read: TGTGCCAGCAGTACTAGCTCTGGGGCCAACGTC. The genes are TRBV6-2 or TRBV6-3 and TRBJ2-6; D may be TRBD2 (5 bases). The DNA ends 3 residues before the CDR3 does, and the rest of the CDR3 is filled in from the germline J gene. The length of the CDR3 is 14 residues. Looked up from germline, CDR1 is MNHEY and CDR2 is SVGEGT. Trimming removed 5 bases at V and 0 bases at J, with 5 bases between.

A word on this clone: Read sequence stops 3 residues before the CDR3 end, and the germline J gene provides the missing end. The chain recombines TRBV7-6 with TRBJ1-1; the match to TRBD1 covers 7 bases. This CDR3 comprises 15 residues. V trimming: 5 bases; J trimming: 4 bases; junction bases outside the gene matches: 10. Germline CDR1 is SGHVS and CDR2 is FNYEAQ. The CDR3 sequence is CASSPTTGYGTEAFF. The sequenced part of the CDR3 DNA is TGTGCCAGCAGCCCGACGACAGGGTACGGCACTGAA.

About this clone: The read terminates 3 residues before the CDR3 end, so the remaining end is supplied by the germline J gene. V is TRBV7-2 and J is TRBJ2-1, with TRBD1 as a possible D gene (5 bases). The V end lost 1 base, the J end lost 9 bases, and 10 bases lay between the germline ends. Germline V CDR1 and CDR2: SGHTA, FQGNSA. This CDR3 comprises 13 residues. The CDR3 here is CASSLGVQGEQFF. CDR3 DNA, as far as it was read: TGTGCCAGCAGCTTAGGGGTGCAGGGTGAG.

Incomplete CDR3 DNA: TGCAGTGCGCAACTAGCGGGAGGTTCAGATACG. It is translated as CSAQLAGGSDT. The whole CDR3 reads CSAQLAGGSDTQYF. The chain carries TRBV20-1 and TRBJ2-3, with 12 bases matching TRBD2. Coverage ceases 3 residues before the CDR3 finishes, and the germline J gene fills in the end. The CDR3 extends over 14 amino acids. Losses at the gene ends were 6 bases for V and 4 bases for J; bases not matched to a gene: 5. Germline assignment: CDR1 DFQATT and CDR2 SNEGSKA (reference sequence).